This T cell receptor beta chain was recorded in a study of blood T cells in healthy people across ages (dated by TCRdb to the mid-2010s). About the study as a whole: Template switching captured roughly one uniquely barcoded TCR beta cDNA molecule per two T cells in model experiments. To avoid experimental bias, donors of different ages were randomly spread across the sequencing lanes. Using deep sequencing normalized with unique cDNA molecular identifiers, the study measured how TCR beta repertoire diversity changes with age. The donors were divided into four age groups: young (average around 17 years), middle-aged (roughly 40), aged (approximately 62) and long-lived (roughly 88). Two additional independent replicas of 1 million unique cDNA reads from the same blood draw were analyzed for two donors (one aged 18 to 30 and one aged 80 or older). General conclusions and limits of the study: Estimates of total diversity based on one million sequenced T cells were regarded as lower bounds and as underestimates. Observed TCR beta diversity correlated strongly with the percentage of naive T cells measured by flow cytometry. Observed TCR beta diversity per million T cells fell roughly linearly with age, and a significant reduction was already apparent by age roughly 40. Since profiling was done on bulk unsorted PBMCs, naive and antigen-experienced compartments could not be conclusively compared. Because the CMV infection status of the donors was unknown, age-related changes in expanded clonotypes may potentially have been confounded. Compared with the aged group, the long-lived group had more naive CD4+ T cells, fewer expanded clones and increased TCR diversity, a pattern suggesting age selection.

Only a few counts were recorded for this clonotype. The target of this receptor is not known. Base qualities were left out, and no much larger clone turns up one base away. Donors were about 36 systemically healthy Caucasian individuals from Russia aged about 6 to 100 years. Approximately 9.3 milliliters of peripheral blood were collected from each donor into EDTA-treated Vacutainer tubes. Ficoll-Paque density-gradient centrifugation was used to isolate PBMCs, with at least 6.5 million per sample. Trizol reagent was used to extract total RNA from PBMCs, with at least 6 micrograms per sample. For every donor, flow cytometry on a PBMC aliquot measured the percentage of naive CD45RAhigh/CD27high T cells. Libraries were prepared through 5' RACE. The data were produced on an Illumina HiSeq 2500. A second about 6 to 11 cycle PCR used a sample-barcoded 5' primer and a J-beta primer mix. A template-switch 5' adaptor carrying 12 random nucleotides introduced a unique molecular identifier onto each TCR beta cDNA molecule. Each sample yielded at least 2.5 million CDR3-containing paired-end reads. First-strand cDNA was synthesized from all RNA with the Mint cDNA synthesis kit, primed by a TRBC-specific oligonucleotide. Following uracil-DNA glycosylase treatment, all cDNA underwent a first 18-cycle PCR with the universal primers M1SS and BC2_uni_R. Processing in the source paper ran as follows. Each sample was normalized by randomly selecting 1 million high-quality reads, each carrying a distinct molecular identifier. Reads with shared molecular identifiers were discarded instead of being binned into consensus sequences. MiTCR, set to a Q25 quality threshold and the strictest error-elimination algorithm, was used for CDR3 identification, clonotype clustering and error correction. A nonparametric unseen species model with Euler transformation was used to estimate lower-bound total TCR beta diversity. In TCRdb, the public reads were trimmed at Q25 with fastp and aligned with MiXCR, with productive beta chains retained. All rows with the same CDR3 protein become a single entry with the most common DNA and genes. These V and J calls originate from TCRdb's pipeline instead of the authors' own analysis. A total of hundreds of thousands of distinct CDR3 sequences appear in this sample, 29% of them only once. The ten largest clones take up around 15% of the sample.

The junction shows trimming of 0 bases on V and 0 bases on J, plus 15 bases between the germline ends. CDR1 and CDR2 were assigned from the germline V gene as SGHTA and FQGNSA. The CDR3 measures 18 amino acids from cysteine to phenylalanine. CDR3 DNA is the only sequence kept; it has 54 bases, read in frame from the first base. The clonotype originates from a woman of 80 years or more in good health. The V gene is TRBV7-2 and the J gene is TRBJ2-4; a tentative D call is TRBD2 (6 bases match). Input material: blood. In nucleotides, the sequence is TGTGCCAGCAGCTTAGCGGCAACCTGGCGGGGAGCCAAAAACATTCAGTACTTC. This yields the protein CASSLAATWRGAKNIQYF.